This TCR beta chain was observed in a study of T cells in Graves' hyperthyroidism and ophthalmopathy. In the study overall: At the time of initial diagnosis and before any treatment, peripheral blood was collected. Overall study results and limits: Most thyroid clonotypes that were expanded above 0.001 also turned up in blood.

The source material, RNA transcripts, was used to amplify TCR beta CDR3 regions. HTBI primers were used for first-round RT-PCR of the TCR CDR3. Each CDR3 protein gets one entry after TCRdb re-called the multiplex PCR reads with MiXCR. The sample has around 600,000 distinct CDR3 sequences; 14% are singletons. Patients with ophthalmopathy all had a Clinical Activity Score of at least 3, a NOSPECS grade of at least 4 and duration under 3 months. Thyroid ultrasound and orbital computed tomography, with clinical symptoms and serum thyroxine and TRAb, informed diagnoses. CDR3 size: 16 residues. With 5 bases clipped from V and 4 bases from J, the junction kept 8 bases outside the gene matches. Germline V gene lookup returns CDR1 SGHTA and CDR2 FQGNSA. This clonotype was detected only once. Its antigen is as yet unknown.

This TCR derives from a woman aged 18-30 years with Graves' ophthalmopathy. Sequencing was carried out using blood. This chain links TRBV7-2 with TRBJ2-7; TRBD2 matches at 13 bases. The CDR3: CASSVTSGGGAYEQYF. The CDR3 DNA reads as TGTGCCAGCAGCGTAACTAGCGGGGGGGGGGCTTACGAGCAGTACTTC. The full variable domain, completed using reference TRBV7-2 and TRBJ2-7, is GAGVSQSPSNKVTEKGKDVELRCDPISGHTALYWYRQSLGQGLEFLIYFQGNSAPDKSGLPSDRFSAERTGGSVSTLTIQRTQQEDSAVYLCASSVTSGGGAYEQYFGPGTRLTVT.